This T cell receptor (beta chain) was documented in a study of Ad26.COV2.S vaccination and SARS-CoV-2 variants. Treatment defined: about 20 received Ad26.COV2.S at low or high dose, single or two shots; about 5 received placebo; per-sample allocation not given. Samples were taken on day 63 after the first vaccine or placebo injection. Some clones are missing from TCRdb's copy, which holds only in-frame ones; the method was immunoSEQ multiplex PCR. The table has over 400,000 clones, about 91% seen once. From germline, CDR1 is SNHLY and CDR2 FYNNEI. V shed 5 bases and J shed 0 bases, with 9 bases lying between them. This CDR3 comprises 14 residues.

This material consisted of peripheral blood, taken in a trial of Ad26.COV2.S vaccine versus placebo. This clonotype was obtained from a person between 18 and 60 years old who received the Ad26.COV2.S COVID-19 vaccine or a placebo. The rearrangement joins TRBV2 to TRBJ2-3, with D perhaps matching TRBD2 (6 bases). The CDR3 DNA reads TGTGCCAGCAGTCCGGGACTTAGCACAGATACGCAGTATTTT. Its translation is CASSPGLSTDTQYF.